This TCR beta chain was sequenced during a study of multiple sclerosis patients with progressive multifocal leukoencephalopathy. Study-wide results and caveats: PML-onset expanded TRB clones were detectable before and during natalizumab therapy. In most PML patients, TRB repertoires appeared less diverse by entropy.

Concerning this clone itself: Its antigen remains unknown.

Germline lookup yields CDR1 SGHNT and CDR2 YYREEE (reference sequence). There are 13 residues in the CDR3. V lost 2 bases to trimming and J lost 4 bases, with 9 bases between them. Each PCR contained spiked synthetic TR CDR3 controls spanning every V-J pairing. Assay used: immunoSEQ multiplex PCR; TCRdb lists only in-frame clones, some missing. Found here are tens of thousands of clones, 75% to 90% of them singletons; the top ten hold roughly 1.5%. As for time point: before natalizumab initiation. Before the first natalizumab infusion, T0 blood samples were taken. This receptor was obtained from a human donor with multiple sclerosis. V is TRBV5-4 and J is TRBJ2-5; D perhaps matches TRBD2 (7 bases). Sequences were obtained from PBMCs. This CDR3 is CASSLGGGETQYF. Here the CDR3 DNA reads TGTGCCAGCAGCTTAGGGGGGGGAGAGACCCAGTACTTC. Full variable domain (rest looked up from reference TRBV5-4 and TRBJ2-5): ETGVTQSPTHLIKTRGQQVTLRCSSQSGHNTVSWYQQALGQGPQFIFQYYREEENGRGNFPPRFSGLQFPNYSSELNVNALELDDSALYLCASSLGGGETQYFGPGTRLLVL.